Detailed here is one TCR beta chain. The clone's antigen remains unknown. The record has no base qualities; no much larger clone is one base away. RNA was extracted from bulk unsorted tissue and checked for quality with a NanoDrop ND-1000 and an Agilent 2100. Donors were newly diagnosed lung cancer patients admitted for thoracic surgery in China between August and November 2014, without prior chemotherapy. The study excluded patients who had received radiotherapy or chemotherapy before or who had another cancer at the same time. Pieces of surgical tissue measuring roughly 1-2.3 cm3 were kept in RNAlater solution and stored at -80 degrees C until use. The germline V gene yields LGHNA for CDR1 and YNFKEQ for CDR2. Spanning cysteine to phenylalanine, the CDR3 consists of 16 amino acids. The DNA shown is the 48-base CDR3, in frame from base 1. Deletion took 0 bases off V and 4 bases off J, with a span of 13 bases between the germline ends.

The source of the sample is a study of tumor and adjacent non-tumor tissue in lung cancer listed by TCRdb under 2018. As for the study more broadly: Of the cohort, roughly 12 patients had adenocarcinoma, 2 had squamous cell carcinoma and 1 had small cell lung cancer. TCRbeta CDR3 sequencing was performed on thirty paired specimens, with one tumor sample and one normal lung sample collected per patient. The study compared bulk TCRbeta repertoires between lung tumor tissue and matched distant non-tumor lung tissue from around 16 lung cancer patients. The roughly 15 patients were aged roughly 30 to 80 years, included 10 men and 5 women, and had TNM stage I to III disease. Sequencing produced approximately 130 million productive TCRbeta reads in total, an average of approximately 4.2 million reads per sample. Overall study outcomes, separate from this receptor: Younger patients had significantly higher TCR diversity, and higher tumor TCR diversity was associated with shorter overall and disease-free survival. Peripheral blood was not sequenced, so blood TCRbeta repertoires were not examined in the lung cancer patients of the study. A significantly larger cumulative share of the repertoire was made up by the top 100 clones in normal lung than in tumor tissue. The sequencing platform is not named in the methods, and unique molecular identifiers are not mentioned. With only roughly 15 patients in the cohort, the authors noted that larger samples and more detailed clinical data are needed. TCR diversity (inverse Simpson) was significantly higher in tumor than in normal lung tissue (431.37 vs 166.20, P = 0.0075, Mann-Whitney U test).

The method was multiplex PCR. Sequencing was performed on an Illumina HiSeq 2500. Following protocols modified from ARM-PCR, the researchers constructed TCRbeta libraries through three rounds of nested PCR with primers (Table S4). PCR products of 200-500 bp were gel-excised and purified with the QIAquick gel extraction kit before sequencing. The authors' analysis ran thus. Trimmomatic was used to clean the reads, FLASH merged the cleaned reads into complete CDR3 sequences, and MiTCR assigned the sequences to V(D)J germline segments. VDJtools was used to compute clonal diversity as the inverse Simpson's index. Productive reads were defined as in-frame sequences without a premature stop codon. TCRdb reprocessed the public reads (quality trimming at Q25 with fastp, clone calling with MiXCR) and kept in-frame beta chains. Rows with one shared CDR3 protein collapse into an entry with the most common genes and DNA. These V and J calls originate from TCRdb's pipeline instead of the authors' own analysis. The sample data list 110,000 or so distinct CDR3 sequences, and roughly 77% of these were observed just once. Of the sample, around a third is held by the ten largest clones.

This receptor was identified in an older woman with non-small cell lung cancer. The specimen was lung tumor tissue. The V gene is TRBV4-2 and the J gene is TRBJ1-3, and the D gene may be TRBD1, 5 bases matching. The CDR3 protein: CASSQDGRRTGNTIYF. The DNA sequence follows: TGTGCCAGCAGCCAAGACGGCAGGAGGACAGGAAACACCATATATTTT.